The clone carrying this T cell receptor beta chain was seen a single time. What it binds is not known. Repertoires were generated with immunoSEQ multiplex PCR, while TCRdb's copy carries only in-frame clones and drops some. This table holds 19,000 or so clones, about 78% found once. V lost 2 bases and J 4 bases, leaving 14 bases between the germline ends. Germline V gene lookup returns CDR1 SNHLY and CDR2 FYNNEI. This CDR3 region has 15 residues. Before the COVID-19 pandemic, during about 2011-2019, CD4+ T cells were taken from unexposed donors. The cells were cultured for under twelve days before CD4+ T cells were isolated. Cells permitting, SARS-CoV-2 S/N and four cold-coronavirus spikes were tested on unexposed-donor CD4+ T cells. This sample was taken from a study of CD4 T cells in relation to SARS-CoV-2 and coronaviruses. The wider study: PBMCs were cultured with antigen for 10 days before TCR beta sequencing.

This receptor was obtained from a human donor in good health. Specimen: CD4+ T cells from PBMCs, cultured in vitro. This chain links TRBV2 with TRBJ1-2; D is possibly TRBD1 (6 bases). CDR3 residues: CASSEQGLHTYGYTF. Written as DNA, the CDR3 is TGTGCCAGCAGTGAACAGGGGCTCCACACCTATGGCTACACCTTC.